This T cell receptor beta chain derives from a study of blood T cells in healthy people across ages (dated by TCRdb to between 2014 and 2016). With regard to the full study: In model experiments, roughly one uniquely barcoded TCR beta cDNA molecule per two T cells was captured by template switching. The study measured age-related changes in TCR beta repertoire diversity using deep sequencing normalized with unique cDNA molecular identifiers. Donors were grouped into four age groups: young (average approximately 15 years), middle-aged (under 40), aged (around 60) and long-lived (roughly 80). To avoid experimental bias, donors of different ages were distributed randomly across sequencing lanes. Using the same blood draw, the study looked at two additional independent replicas of 1 million unique cDNA reads for two donors, one aged 18 to 30 and the other aged 80 or older. Results and caveats for the whole study, not just this receptor: As age increased, observed TCR beta diversity per million T cells dropped in a roughly linear way, and a significant reduction was already evident by age about 40. The CMV infection status of donors was not known, potentially confounding age-related changes in expanded clonotypes. Estimates of total diversity based on one million sequenced T cells were regarded as lower bounds and as underestimates. Conclusive comparison of naive and antigen-experienced compartments was prevented by the profiling of bulk unsorted PBMCs. Observed TCR beta diversity correlated strongly with the percentage of naive T cells measured by flow cytometry. Compared with the aged group, the long-lived group had more naive CD4+ T cells, fewer expanded clones and increased TCR diversity, a pattern suggesting age selection.

A word on this clonotype: Its antigen is currently not known. No clone much larger than this one lies a single base away; base qualities are absent.

Systemically healthy Caucasian individuals from Russia, around 38 in total and aged about 6 to 90 years, were included as donors. Each donor gave 8 to 10 milliliters of peripheral blood, drawn into EDTA-treated Vacutainer tubes. Ficoll-Paque density-gradient centrifugation was used to isolate PBMCs, with at least 7 million per sample. Trizol reagent was used to extract total RNA from PBMCs, with at least 5.5 micrograms per sample. For every donor, an aliquot of PBMCs went through flow cytometry to measure the percentages of naive CD45RAhigh/CD27high T cells. V is pruned by 0 bases and J by 6 bases, leaving 3 bases of the junction without a gene match. From the germline V gene, CDR1 is SGHRS and CDR2 is YFSETQ. Counted from cysteine to phenylalanine, this CDR3 has 14 amino acids. The DNA shown is the 42-base CDR3, in frame from base 1. Receptor libraries were prepared by 5' RACE. The sample was run on an Illumina HiSeq 2500. A second PCR of roughly 7 to 11 cycles was performed with a sample-barcoded 5' primer and a J-beta primer mix. Each TCR beta cDNA molecule received a unique molecular identifier from a template-switch 5' adaptor carrying 12 random nucleotides. At least 3 million CDR3-containing paired-end reads were obtained from each sample. First-strand cDNA was synthesized from all RNA with the Mint cDNA synthesis kit, primed by a TRBC-specific oligonucleotide. All cDNA was treated with uracil-DNA glycosylase and then went through a first 18-cycle PCR with the universal primers M1SS and BC2_uni_R. The authors processed their data as follows. Normalization of each sample was performed by random selection of 1 million high-quality reads, each carrying a distinct molecular identifier. Instead of being binned into consensus sequences, reads with shared molecular identifiers were discarded. CDR3 identification, clonotype clustering and error correction used MiTCR with a Q25 quality threshold and the strictest error-elimination algorithm. Lower-bound total TCR beta diversity was estimated with a nonparametric unseen species model using Euler transformation. The raw public data were reprocessed by TCRdb itself: fastp quality trimming at Q25, MiXCR clonotype calling, in-frame beta chains only. All rows with the same CDR3 protein become a single entry with the most common DNA and genes. TCRdb, not the original authors, processed these V and J calls. For this sample there are some 900,000 distinct CDR3 sequences; approximately 49% appear just once. 13% of the sample goes to the ten largest clones.

The sample consisted of blood. The TCR comes from a man aged 30 to 39 in good health. The chain couples TRBV5-1 to TRBJ1-5; 7 central bases correspond to TRBD1. The sequence in DNA is TGCGCCAGCAGCTTGGAAGGGGGCAGTCAGCCCCAGCATTTT. Translated, this gives CASSLEGGSQPQHF.